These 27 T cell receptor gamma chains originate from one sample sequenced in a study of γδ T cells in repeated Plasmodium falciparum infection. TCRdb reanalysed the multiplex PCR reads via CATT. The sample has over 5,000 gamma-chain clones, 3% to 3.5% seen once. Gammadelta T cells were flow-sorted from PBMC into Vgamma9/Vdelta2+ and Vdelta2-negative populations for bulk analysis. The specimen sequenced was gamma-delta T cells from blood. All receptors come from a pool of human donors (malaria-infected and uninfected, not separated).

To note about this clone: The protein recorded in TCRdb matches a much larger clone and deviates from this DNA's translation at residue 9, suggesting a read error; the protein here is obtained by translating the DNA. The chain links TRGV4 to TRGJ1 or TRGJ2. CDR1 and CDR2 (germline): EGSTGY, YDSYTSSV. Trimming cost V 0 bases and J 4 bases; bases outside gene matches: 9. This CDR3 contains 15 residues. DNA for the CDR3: TGTGCCACCTGGGATGGGCCAGGGGAGTATTATAAGAAACTCTTT. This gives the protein CATWDGPGEYYKKLF.

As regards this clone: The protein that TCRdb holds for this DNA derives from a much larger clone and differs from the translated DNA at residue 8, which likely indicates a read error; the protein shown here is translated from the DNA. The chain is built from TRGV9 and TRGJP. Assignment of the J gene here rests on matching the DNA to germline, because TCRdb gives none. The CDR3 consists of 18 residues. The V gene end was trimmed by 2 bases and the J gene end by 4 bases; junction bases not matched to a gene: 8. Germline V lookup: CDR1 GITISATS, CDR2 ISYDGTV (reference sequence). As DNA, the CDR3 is TGTGCCTTGTGGGAGGCTCAAAATCAAGAGTTGGGCAAAAAAATCAAGGTATTT. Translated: CALWEAQNQELGKKIKVF.

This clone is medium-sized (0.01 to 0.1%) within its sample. CDR3 protein: CATWDGLRAGTHYYKKLF. The DNA of the CDR3 is TGTGCCACCTGGGACGGGCTACGGGCGGGCACCCATTATTATAAGAAACTCTTT. The gene calls are TRGV2 and TRGJ1 or TRGJ2. Unmatched junction bases numbered 16, after V lost 0 bases and J lost 2 bases. The CDR3 totals 18 residues. Germline V gene lookup returns CDR1 EGSNGY and CDR2 YDSYNSKV.

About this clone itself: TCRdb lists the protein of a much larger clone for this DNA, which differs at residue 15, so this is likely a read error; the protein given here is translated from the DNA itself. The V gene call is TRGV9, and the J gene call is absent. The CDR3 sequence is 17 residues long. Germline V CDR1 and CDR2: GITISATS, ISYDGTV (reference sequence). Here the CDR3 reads CALWEGKQELGKKIRVF. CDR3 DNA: TGTGCCTTGTGGGAGGGTAAGCAAGAGTTGGGCAAAAAAATCAGGGTATTT.

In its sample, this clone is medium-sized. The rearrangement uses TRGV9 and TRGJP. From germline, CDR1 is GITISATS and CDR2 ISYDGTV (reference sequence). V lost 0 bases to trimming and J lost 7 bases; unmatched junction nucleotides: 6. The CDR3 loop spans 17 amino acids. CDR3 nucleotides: TGTGCCTTGTGGGAGGTGATGCGGGAGTTGGGCAAAAAAATCAAGGTATTT. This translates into CALWEVMRELGKKIKVF.

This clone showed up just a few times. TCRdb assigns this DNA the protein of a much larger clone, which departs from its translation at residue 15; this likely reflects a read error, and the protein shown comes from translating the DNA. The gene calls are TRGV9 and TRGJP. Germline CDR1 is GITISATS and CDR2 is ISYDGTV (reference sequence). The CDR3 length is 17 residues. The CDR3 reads CALWEDSQELGKKIEVF. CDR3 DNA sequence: TGTGCCTTGTGGGAGGATAGCCAAGAGTTGGGCAAAAAAATCGAGGTATTT.

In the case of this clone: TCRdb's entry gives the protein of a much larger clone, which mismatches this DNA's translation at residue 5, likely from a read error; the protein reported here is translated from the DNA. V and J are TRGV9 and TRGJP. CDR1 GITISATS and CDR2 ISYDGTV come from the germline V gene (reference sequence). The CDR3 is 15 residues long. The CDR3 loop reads CALWGPELGKKIKVF. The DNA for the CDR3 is TGTGCCTTGTGGGGGCCAGAGTTGGGCAAAAAAATCAAGGTATTT.

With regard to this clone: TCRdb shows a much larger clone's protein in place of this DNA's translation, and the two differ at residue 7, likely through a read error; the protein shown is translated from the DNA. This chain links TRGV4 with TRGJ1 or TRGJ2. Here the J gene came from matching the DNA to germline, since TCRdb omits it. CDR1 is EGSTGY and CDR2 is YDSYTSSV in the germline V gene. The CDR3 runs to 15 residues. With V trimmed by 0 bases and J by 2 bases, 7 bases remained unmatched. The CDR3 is CATWDGQGDYYKKLF. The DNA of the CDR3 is TGTGCCACCTGGGATGGGCAAGGGGATTATTATAAGAAACTCTTT.

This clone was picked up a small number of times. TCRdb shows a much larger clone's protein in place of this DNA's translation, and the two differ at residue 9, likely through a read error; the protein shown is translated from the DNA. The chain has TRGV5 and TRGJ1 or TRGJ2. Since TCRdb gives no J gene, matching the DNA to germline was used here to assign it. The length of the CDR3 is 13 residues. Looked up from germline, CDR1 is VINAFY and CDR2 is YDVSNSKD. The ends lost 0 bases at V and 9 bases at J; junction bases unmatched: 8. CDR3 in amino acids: CATWDRSNCKKLF. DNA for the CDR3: TGTGCCACCTGGGACAGGTCTAATTGTAAGAAACTCTTT.

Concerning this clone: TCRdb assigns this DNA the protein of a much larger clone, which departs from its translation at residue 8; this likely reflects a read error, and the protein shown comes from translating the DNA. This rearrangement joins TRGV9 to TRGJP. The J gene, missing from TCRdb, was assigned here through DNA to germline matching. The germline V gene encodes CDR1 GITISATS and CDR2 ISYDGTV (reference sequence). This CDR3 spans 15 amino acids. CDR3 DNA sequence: TGTGCCTTGTGGAAGCGTGAGTCGGGCAAAAAAATCAAGGTATTT. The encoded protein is CALWKRESGKKIKVF.

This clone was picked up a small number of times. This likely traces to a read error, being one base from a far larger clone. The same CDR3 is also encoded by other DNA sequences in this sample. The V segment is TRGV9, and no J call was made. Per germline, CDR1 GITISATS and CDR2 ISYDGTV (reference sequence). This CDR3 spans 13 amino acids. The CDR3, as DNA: TGTGCCTTGTGGGAGGTCCTTTATTATAAGAAGCTCTTT. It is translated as CALWEVLYYKKLF.

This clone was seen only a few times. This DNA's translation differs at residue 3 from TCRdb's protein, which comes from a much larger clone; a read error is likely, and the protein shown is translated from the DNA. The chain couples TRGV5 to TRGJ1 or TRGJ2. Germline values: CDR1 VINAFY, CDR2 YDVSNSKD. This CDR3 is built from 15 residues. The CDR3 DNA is TGTGCCGCCTGGGACAGGCTCCTTAATTATTATAAGAAACTCTTT. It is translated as CAAWDRLLNYYKKLF.

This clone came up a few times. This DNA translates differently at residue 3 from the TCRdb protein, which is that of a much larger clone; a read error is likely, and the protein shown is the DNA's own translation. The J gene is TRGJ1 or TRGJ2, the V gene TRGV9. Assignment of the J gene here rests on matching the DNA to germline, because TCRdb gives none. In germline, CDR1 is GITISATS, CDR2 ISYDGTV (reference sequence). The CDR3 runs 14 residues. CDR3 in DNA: TGTGCCTCGTGGGAGCCGATGGGTTATTATAAGAAACTCTTT. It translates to CASWEPMGYYKKLF.

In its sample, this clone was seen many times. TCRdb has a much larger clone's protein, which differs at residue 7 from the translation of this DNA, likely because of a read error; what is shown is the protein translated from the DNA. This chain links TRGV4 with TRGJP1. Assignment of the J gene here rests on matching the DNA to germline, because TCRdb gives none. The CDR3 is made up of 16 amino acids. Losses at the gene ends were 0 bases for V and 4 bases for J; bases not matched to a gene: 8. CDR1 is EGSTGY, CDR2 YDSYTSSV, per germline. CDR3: CATWDGLHHTGWFKIF. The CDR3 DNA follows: TGTGCCACCTGGGATGGGCTCCATCACACTGGTTGGTTCAAGATATTT.

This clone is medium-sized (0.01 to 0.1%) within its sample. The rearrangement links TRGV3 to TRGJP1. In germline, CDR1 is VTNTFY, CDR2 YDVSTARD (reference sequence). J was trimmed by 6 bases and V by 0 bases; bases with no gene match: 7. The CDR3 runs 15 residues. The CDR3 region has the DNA TGTGCCACCTGGGACAGGCTCCACCCTGGTTGGTTCAAGATATTT. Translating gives CATWDRLHPGWFKIF.

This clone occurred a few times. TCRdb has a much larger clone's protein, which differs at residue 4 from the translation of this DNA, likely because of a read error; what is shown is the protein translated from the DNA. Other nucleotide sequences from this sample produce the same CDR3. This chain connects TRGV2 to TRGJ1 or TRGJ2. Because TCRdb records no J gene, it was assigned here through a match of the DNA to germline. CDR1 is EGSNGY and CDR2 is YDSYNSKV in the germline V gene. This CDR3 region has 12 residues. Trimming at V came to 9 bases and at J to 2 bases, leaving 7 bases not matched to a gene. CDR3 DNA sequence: TGTGCCACCAGGTTAGATTATTATAAGAAACTCTTT. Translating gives CATRLDYYKKLF.

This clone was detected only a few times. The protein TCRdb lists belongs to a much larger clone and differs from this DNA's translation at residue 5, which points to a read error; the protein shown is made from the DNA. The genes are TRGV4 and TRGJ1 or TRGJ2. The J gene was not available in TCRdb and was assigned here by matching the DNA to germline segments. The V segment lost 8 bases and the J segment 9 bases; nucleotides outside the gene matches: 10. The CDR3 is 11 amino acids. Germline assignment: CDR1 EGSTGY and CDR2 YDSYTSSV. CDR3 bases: TGTGCCACCTTTAGGGTGGGTAAGAAACTCTTT. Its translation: CATFRVGKKLF.

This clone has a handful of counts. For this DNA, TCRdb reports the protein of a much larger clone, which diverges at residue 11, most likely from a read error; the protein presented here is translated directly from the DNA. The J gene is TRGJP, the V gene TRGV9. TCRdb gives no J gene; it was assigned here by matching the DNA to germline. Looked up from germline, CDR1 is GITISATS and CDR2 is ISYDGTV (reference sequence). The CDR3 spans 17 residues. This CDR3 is CALWEVTQELDKKIKVF. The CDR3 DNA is TGTGCCTTGTGGGAGGTGACTCAAGAGTTGGACAAAAAAATCAAGGTATTT.

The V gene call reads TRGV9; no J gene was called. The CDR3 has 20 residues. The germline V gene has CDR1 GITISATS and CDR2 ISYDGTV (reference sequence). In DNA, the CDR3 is TGTGCCTGTGACACTCTGGGGGAACTCCGCTCGGACGCTTTGACAGCACAACTCTTCTTT. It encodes CACDTLGELRSDALTAQLFF.

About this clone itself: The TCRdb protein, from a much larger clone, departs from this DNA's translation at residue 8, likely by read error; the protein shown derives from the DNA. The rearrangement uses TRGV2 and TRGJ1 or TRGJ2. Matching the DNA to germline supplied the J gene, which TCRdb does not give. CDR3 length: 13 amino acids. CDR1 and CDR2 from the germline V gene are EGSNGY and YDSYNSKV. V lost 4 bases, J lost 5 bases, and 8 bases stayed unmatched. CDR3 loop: CATWDPPHYKKLF. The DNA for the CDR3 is TGTGCCACCTGGGATCCTCCTCATTATAAGAAACTCTTT.

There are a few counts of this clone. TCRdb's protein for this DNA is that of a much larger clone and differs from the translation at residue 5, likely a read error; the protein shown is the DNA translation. CDR3 region: CATWAGYYKKLF. The DNA for the CDR3 is TGTGCCACCTGGGCAGGTTATTATAAGAAACTCTTT. The chain combines TRGV5 with TRGJ1 or TRGJ2. The V and J ends lost 5 bases and 3 bases, in that order; junction bases with no gene match: 4. Germline-derived CDR1 and CDR2 are VINAFY and YDVSNSKD. The CDR3 is 12 amino acids.

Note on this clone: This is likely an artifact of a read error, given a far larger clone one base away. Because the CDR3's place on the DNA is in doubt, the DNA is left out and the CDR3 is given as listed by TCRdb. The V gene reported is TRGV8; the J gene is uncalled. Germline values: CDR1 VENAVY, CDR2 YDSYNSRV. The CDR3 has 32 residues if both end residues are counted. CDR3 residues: CATWDGDFIIRNSLAVEQHLLSQVSIGRIQHF.

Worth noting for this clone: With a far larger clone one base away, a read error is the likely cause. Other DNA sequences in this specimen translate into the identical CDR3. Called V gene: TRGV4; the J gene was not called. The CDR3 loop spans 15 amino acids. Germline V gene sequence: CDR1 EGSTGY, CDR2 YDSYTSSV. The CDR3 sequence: CATWDGPGDYYKKLF. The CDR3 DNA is TGTGCCACCTGGGATGGGCCAGGGGATTATTATAAGAAACTTTTT.

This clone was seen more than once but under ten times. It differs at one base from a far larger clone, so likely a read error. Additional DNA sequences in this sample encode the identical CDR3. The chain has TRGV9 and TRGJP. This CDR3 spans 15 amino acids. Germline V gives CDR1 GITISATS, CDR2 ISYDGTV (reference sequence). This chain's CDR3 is CALWKRELGKKIKVF. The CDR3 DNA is TGTGCCCTGTGGAAGCGTGAGTTGGGCAAAAAAATCAAGGTATTT.

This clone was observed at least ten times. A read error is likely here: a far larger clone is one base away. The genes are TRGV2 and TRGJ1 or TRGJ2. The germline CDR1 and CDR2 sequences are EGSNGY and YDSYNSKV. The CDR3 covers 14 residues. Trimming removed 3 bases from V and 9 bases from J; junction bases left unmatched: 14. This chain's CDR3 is CATWDRRSRTKKLF. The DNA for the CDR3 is TGTGCCACCTGGGACAGGCGATCGAGGACTAAGAAACTCTTT.

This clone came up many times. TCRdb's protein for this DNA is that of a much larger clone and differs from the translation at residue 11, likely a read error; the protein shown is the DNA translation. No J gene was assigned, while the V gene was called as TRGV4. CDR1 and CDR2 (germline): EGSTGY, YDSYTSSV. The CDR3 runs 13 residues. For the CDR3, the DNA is TGTGCCACCTGGGATGCTAGTGATTGGATCGAGACGTTT. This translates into CATWDASDWIETF.

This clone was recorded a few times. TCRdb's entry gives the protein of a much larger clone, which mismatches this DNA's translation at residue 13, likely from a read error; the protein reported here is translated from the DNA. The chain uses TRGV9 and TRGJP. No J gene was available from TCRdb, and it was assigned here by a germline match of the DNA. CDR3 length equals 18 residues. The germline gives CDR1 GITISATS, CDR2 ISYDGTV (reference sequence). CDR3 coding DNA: TGTGCCTTGTGGGAGGTGCGATCGGGGGAGTTGGGCGAAAAAATCAAGGTATTT. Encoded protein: CALWEVRSGELGEKIKVF.